This passage covers 18 T cell receptor beta chains from one sample sequenced in a study of T cell changes during pregnancy in multiple sclerosis. Here immunoSEQ multiplex PCR was the method, and the copy in TCRdb shows in-frame clones only, minus some. Found here are 45,000 to 60,000 clones, over 85% of them singletons; the top ten hold under 2%. The sample consisted of peripheral blood, taken in the first trimester of pregnancy. The receptor set was obtained from a female donor with multiple sclerosis, enrolled in a pregnancy study.

This chain connects TRBV28 to TRBJ2-7, with D possibly matching TRBD2 (7 bases). The length of the CDR3 is 14 residues. The V gene lost 6 bases and the J gene lost 3 bases, with 15 bases spanning the gap. Germline V CDR1 and CDR2: MDHEN, SYDVKM. This chain's CDR3 is CASRGGGGFYEQYF. The CDR3 bases are TGTGCCAGCAGGGGCGGCGGGGGCTTCTACGAGCAGTACTTC.

This chain joins TRBV6-5 and TRBJ2-7, with no clear D. V dropped 10 bases and J dropped 0 bases, with 13 bases sitting between them. Germline CDR1 is MNHEY and CDR2 is SVGAGI. This CDR3 is 13 amino acids long. CDR3 amino acids: CAIFHVSSYEQYF. In DNA, the CDR3 is TGTGCCATTTTTCATGTTAGCTCCTACGAGCAGTACTTC.

This chain links TRBV5-1 with TRBJ2-1, with D possibly TRBD1 on 7 matching bases. V lost 4 bases and J 9 bases, leaving 14 bases between the germline ends. The germline gives CDR1 SGHRS, CDR2 YFSETQ. The CDR3 length is 13 residues. The chain's CDR3 is CASSAGQPGEQFF. The CDR3 coding sequence is TGCGCCAGCAGCGCGGGACAGCCCGGTGAGCAGTTCTTC.

V is TRBV29-1 and J is TRBJ2-2; 8 bases agree with TRBD1. The germline CDR1 and CDR2 sequences are SQVTM and ANQGSEA. The J segment lost 0 bases and the V segment lost 7 bases, leaving 7 bases of the junction unmatched. The CDR3 runs to 15 residues. The CDR3 DNA sequence: TGCAGCGCCCATGACAGGGGCGCGAACACCGGGGAGCTGTTTTTT. Translation gives CSAHDRGANTGELFF.

V gene TRBV30 combines with J gene TRBJ1-4, with D perhaps matching TRBD1 (5 bases). V was clipped by 8 bases and J by 4 bases, with 11 bases between them. Germline loops: CDR1 GTSNPN, CDR2 SVGIG (reference sequence). The length of the CDR3 is 12 residues. CDR3 sequence: CAARDSNEKLFF. CDR3 coding DNA: TGTGCCGCGCGTGACAGTAATGAAAAACTGTTTTTT. Drawing the rest from reference TRBV30 and TRBJ1-4, the complete variable domain is SQTIHQWPATLVQPVGSPLSLECTVEGTSNPNLYWYRQAAGRGLQLLFYSVGIGQISSEVPQNLSASRPQDRQFILSSKKLLLSDSGFYLCAARDSNEKLFFGSGTQLSVL.

J is TRBJ2-3 and V is TRBV29-1, with TRBD2 matching over 7 bases. Trimming removed 8 bases from V and 0 bases from J; junction bases left unmatched: 11. The germline gives CDR1 SQVTM, CDR2 ANQGSEA. The CDR3 sequence is 15 residues long. The CDR3 loop is CSFCGAGESTDTQYF. The DNA of the CDR3 is TGCAGCTTTTGTGGTGCGGGGGAGAGCACAGATACGCAGTATTTT.

The CDR3 protein is CASSLSTVGVYNEQFF. The CDR3 bases are TGTGCCAGCAGCTTATCGACAGTCGGAGTTTACAATGAGCAGTTCTTC. This chain links TRBV7-9 with TRBJ2-1; D may be TRBD1 (5 bases). The CDR3 is made up of 16 amino acids. The germline V and J ends were trimmed by 2 bases and 4 bases, with 15 bases remaining between them. The germline CDR1 and CDR2 sequences are SEHNR and FQNEAQ (reference sequence).

The chain combines TRBV13 with TRBJ1-2; 9 positions match TRBD1. The V and J ends lost 3 bases and 1 base, in that order; junction bases with no gene match: 9. The CDR3 contains 17 residues. Germline CDR1 reads PRHDT; CDR2 reads FYEKMQ (reference sequence). The CDR3 DNA sequence: TGTGCCAGCAGCTTGGGCCCTGGGACAGGGTTTAACTATGGCTACACCTTC. Amino acid sequence: CASSLGPGTGFNYGYTF.

The chain combines TRBV6-5 with TRBJ1-2; TRBD1 agrees at 8 bases. Germline V lookup: CDR1 MNHEY, CDR2 SVGAGI. The CDR3 has 14 amino acids. The V segment lost 6 bases and the J segment 4 bases; nucleotides outside the gene matches: 7. DNA of the CDR3: TGTGCCAGCAGCCCTCAGGGGGCGGTCTATGGCTACACCTTC. Its translation: CASSPQGAVYGYTF.

J is TRBJ1-2 and V is TRBV5-5; no firm D call. V was cut by 4 bases and J by 3 bases, with 10 bases left in between. The CDR3 extends over 13 amino acids. Germline CDR1 is SGHKS and CDR2 is YYEKEE (reference sequence). CDR3 residues: CASSLDTDYGYTF. Written as DNA, the CDR3 is TGTGCCAGCAGCCTTGACACCGACTATGGCTACACCTTC. Looking up the rest from reference TRBV5-5 and TRBJ1-2 gives the full variable domain: DAGVTQSPTHLIKTRGQQVTLRCSPISGHKSVSWYQQVLGQGPQFIFQYYEKEERGRGNFPDRFSARQFPNYSSELNVNALLLGDSALYLCASSLDTDYGYTFGSGTRLTVV.

The chain employs TRBV6-5 and TRBJ1-1; a possible D gene is TRBD1 (5 bases). This CDR3 is built from 14 residues. Germline V gives CDR1 MNHEY, CDR2 SVGAGI. Trimming pared 2 bases from V and 1 base from J, leaving 8 bases between. The DNA of the CDR3 is TGTGCCAGCAGTTACAGGGGTTCGAACACTGAAGCTTTCTTT. Translated, it gives CASSYRGSNTEAFF.

The chain uses TRBV4-1 and TRBJ2-1; D perhaps matches TRBD1 (6 bases). Germline V gene data show CDR1 as MGHRA and CDR2 as YSYEKL. The length of the CDR3 is 15 residues. The germline V and J ends were trimmed by 1 base and 1 base, with 8 bases remaining between them. CDR3 DNA: TGCGCCAGCAGCCAAGGACAGGCATCCTACAATGAGCAGTTCTTC. The encoded protein is CASSQGQASYNEQFF.

J is TRBJ2-5 and V is TRBV5-1; D possibly corresponds to TRBD1 (5 bases). Germline CDR1 SGHRS, CDR2 YFSETQ. With 2 bases removed from V and 1 base from J, the gap between germline ends came to 12 bases. The CDR3 totals 15 residues. The chain's CDR3 is CASSLRQLTQETQYF. The CDR3, as DNA: TGCGCCAGCAGCTTACGACAGCTAACCCAAGAGACCCAGTACTTC.

The chain uses TRBV5-6 and TRBJ1-3; D possibly corresponds to TRBD1 (5 bases). The CDR3 has 17 amino acids. Germline V gene data show CDR1 as SGHDT and CDR2 as YYEEEE. V was pared by 3 bases and J by 5 bases, with 21 bases between. CDR3 coding DNA: TGTGCCAGCAGCTCGTATAGAACAGGAGTTGCGAGAAACACCATATATTTT. Protein product: CASSSYRTGVARNTIYF.

Of note for this clone: At one of its ends the junction is not consistent with the germline gene, which may arise from a read error. V gene TRBV7-9 combines with J gene TRBJ1-1; D is undetermined. Germline lookup yields CDR1 SEHNR and CDR2 FQNEAQ (reference sequence). This CDR3 is 10 amino acids long. This CDR3 is CASSPKKGEF. In DNA form, the CDR3 reads TGTGCCAGCAGCCCTAAGAAGGGAGAGTTT.

This clone appeared once. The gene calls are TRBV27 and TRBJ1-4; 8 nucleotides agree with TRBD1. The CDR3 length is 15 residues. V was pared by 8 bases and J by 0 bases, with 5 bases of the junction left unmatched. CDR1 is MNHEY and CDR2 is SMNVEV in the germline V gene (reference sequence). CDR3 in DNA: TGTGCCAGCTGCCGGACAGGGCCAACTAATGAAAAACTGTTTTTT. Protein product: CASCRTGPTNEKLFF.

This clone appeared a single time. The V gene is TRBV9, the J gene TRBJ2-3; weak D call: TRBD1 (5 bases). Trimming took off 0 bases at V and 4 bases at J, with 24 bases between the two ends. Germline loops: CDR1 SGDLS, CDR2 YYNGEE. This CDR3 has 19 amino acids. The chain's CDR3 is CASSVEGQAGQAWADTQYF. The DNA for the CDR3 is TGTGCCAGCAGCGTAGAGGGGCAGGCAGGCCAAGCCTGGGCAGATACGCAGTATTTT.

The chain uses TRBV14 and TRBJ2-1, with TRBD2 matching 9 bases. The germline V gene encodes CDR1 SGHDN and CDR2 FVKESK. Trimming took 1 base from V and 9 from J; bases not matched to a gene: 13. The CDR3 contains 17 residues. The CDR3 loop is CASSQGLRRGGPGEQFF. CDR3 nucleotides: TGTGCCAGCAGCCAAGGTCTCCGGCGGGGGGGCCCGGGTGAGCAGTTCTTC. Using reference TRBV14 and TRBJ2-1 for the parts outside the CDR3, the full variable domain is EAGVTQFPSHSVIEKGQTVTLRCDPISGHDNLYWYRRVMGKEIKFLLHFVKESKQDESGMPNNRFLAERTGGTYSTLKVQPAELEDSGVYFCASSQGLRRGGPGEQFFGPGTRLTVL.